This T cell receptor (beta chain) was sequenced in a study of beta chain features in type 1 diabetes. Findings and caveats of the study: For Type 1 diabetes patients, all four CD4+ subsets carried TCRB CDR3s that were moderately but significantly shorter.

J lost 8 bases, V lost 0 bases, and 4 bases had no gene match. CDR1 and CDR2 (germline): GTSNPN, SVGIG (reference sequence). This CDR3 region has 14 residues. As regards this clone: No antigen is known for it.

Reverse transcription of all isolated RNA meant that expressed TCRB transcripts were sequenced. Produced via immunoSEQ multiplex PCR; TCRdb's table is partial and in-frame only. The repertoire consists of 200,000 to 300,000 clones, with around 9.9% occurring once and the leading ten covering approximately 0.015%. V usage is TRBV30 and J usage is TRBJ1-6, with TRBD1 matching over 7 bases. The TCR sequence derives from a man under 40 with type 1 diabetes. The sequencing input was naive CD4+ T cells from blood. In nucleotides, the CDR3 is TGTGCCTGGAGTGTACTAACAGGGGATTCACCCCTCCACTTT. This sequence encodes CAWSVLTGDSPLHF. Looking up the rest from reference TRBV30 and TRBJ1-6 gives the full variable domain: SQTIHQWPATLVQPVGSPLSLECTVEGTSNPNLYWYRQAAGRGLQLLFYSVGIGQISSEVPQNLSASRPQDRQFILSSKKLLLSDSGFYLCAWSVLTGDSPLHFGNGTRLTVT.